This record concerns one T cell receptor beta chain sequence. Antigen: not known. The sample comes from a study of shared clonotypes between healthy human individuals. Study overall: The study drew on a couple of women and three men aged 18 to 49 as donors. Three plates were used per donor for CD4 naive, three for CD4 memory, two for CD8 naive and one for CD8 memory.

Approximately 30,000 T cell genomes (approximately 0.2 ug DNA) went into each sorted-subset replicate. The table came from immunoSEQ multiplex PCR; TCRdb's copy has only in-frame clones and leaves some out. The sample holds some 2,500,000 clones, under 95% seen once. CDR1 and CDR2 from the germline V gene are LNHNV and YYDKDF (reference sequence). The CDR3 is 15 residues long. V shed 1 base and J 15 bases; nucleotides not matched to a gene: 10. Study-wide findings and caveats: A reduction in generation probabilities was seen for non-shared clonotypes relative to those shared by all four donors.

The V call is TRBV15, the J call TRBJ2-1, with 12 positions matching TRBD2. Sequences were obtained from naive CD4+ T cells from PBMCs. Subset given: CD45RA+ positively selected. This receptor was obtained from a man aged 18 to 30 in good health. Some clones in this sample may be carry-over from other donors' samples. CDR3 region: CATSRVEGLAGGGFF. In DNA, the CDR3 is TGTGCCACCAGCAGAGTGGAGGGACTAGCGGGTGGGGGGTTCTTC.